This paragraph covers one TCR beta chain sequence. Clinical history reported by participants formed the basis on which cohorts were assigned. For recovered donors of Cohort 3, there were two negative PCRs, clearance, or symptom resolution. Germline CDR1 is GTSNPN and CDR2 is SVGIG (reference sequence). J was trimmed by 5 bases and V by 1 base; bases with no gene match: 5. There are 14 residues in the CDR3. Sequenced by immunoSEQ multiplex PCR; TCRdb stores in-frame clones only, minus some. The top ten hold about 9.4% of the sample, which has about 320,000 clones, around 86% seen once. The sample originates from a study of blood T cell repertoires in COVID-19.

V gene TRBV30 combines with J gene TRBJ1-3; 7 bases fit TRBD1. The material sequenced was PBMCs or T cells enriched from blood (not recorded which). This TCR derives from a young woman who had recovered from COVID-19. In DNA form, the CDR3 reads TGTGCCTGGAGTGGTGACAGGGATAGAAACACCATATATTTT. Protein product: CAWSGDRDRNTIYF.